These T cell receptor beta chains were read from a single sample in a study of shared clonotypes between healthy human individuals. The repertoire was sequenced with immunoSEQ multiplex PCR; TCRdb's copy has only in-frame clones and lacks some. The sample records about 2.1 million clones, 93% being singletons. What was sequenced was naive CD8+ T cells from PBMCs. Every receptor here comes from a man aged 18 to 29 in good health. Some clones in this sample may be carry-over from other donors' samples. Each CDR3 is given with its conserved first and last residue. The D gene is left open where the match is weak. A row's size may be missing; if present it is once, few, many or a size class.

CDR3nt | CDR3aa | j_gene | d_gene | v_gene | abundance
TGTGCCAGCAGTATCCCAGACCCAGCAATTGGCGGGCCGAACACCGGGGAGCTGTTTTTT | CASSIPDPAIGGPNTGELFF | TRBJ2-2 | . | TRBV28 | .
TGTGCCAGCAGTGAATCCGTAAGAACTGAAGCTTTCTTT | CASSESVRTEAFF | TRBJ1-1 | . | TRBV2 | .
TGTGCCATCAGTGAAGACAACCAAGAGACCCAGTACTTC | CAISEDNQETQYF | TRBJ2-5 | . | TRBV10-3 | .
TGTGCCAGCAGCTCCGGGGACAATGAGCAGTTCTTC | CASSSGDNEQFF | TRBJ2-1 | . | TRBV7-2 | .
TGTGCCAGCAGTGATTTCCAGTCAACTAATGAAAAACTGTTTTTT | CASSDFQSTNEKLFF | TRBJ1-4 | . | TRBV2 | .
TGTGCCAGCAGCTTAGGGGCAGGGAATGAGCAGTTCTTC | CASSLGAGNEQFF | TRBJ2-1 | . | TRBV7-3 | .
TGTGCCACCAGCATAAACGGACTAGCGGGAGTAACCTACGAGCAGTACTTC | CATSINGLAGVTYEQYF | TRBJ2-7 | TRBD2 | TRBV15 | .
TGTGCCAGCAGCCAAGATTCTAGCGGATGGGTAGGCAATGAGCAGTTCTTC | CASSQDSSGWVGNEQFF | TRBJ2-1 | TRBD2 | TRBV4-2 | once
TGTGCCAGCAGCTTAAGGGGGGAGGACTACAATGAGCAGTTCTTC | CASSLRGEDYNEQFF | TRBJ2-1 | . | TRBV7-6 | .
TGCGCCAGCAGCCAAGATGGGGGGACAGGGAGTTCGTGGCGGGAGGTCTACGAGCAGTACTTC | CASSQDGGTGSSWREVYEQYF | TRBJ2-7 | . | TRBV4-1 | .
TGTGCCAGCAGGTCGGAGGGGGGACCACAAGAGACCCAGTACTTC | CASRSEGGPQETQYF | TRBJ2-5 | . | TRBV6-5 | .
TGTGCCAGCAGCTTAGAAGAAGAGACCCAGTACTTC | CASSLEEETQYF | TRBJ2-5 | . | TRBV13 | few
TGTGCCAGCAGCGCAGGACAGGGGCCGTATCCAACTAATGAAAAACTGTTTTTT | CASSAGQGPYPTNEKLFF | TRBJ1-4 | TRBD1 | TRBV9 | .
TGTGCCAGCACTCCCACAGGGAGGAATGAGCAGTTCTTC | CASTPTGRNEQFF | TRBJ2-1 | . | TRBV6-5 | .
TGTGCCAGCAGTTTGTTTGAAGGGGAGCTGTTTTTT | CASSLFEGELFF | TRBJ2-2 | . | TRBV28 | .
TGTGCCAGCAGTCTAATTGGACAGGGGGCAGGAGAGACCCAGTACTTC | CASSLIGQGAGETQYF | TRBJ2-5 | TRBD1 | TRBV7-9 | .
TGTGCCAGCAGTTACCGGACCGACAGCTGGGGCGATGAGCAGTTCTTC | CASSYRTDSWGDEQFF | TRBJ2-1 | . | TRBV6-5 | .
TGTGCCTGGAGCCGTCCCAATGGCGAGCAGTACTTC | CAWSRPNGEQYF | TRBJ2-7 | . | TRBV30 | .
TGTGCCAGCAGCCCCGAACTAGCGGGAGCTTCCTACGAGCAGTACTTC | CASSPELAGASYEQYF | TRBJ2-7 | TRBD2 | TRBV7-9 | .
TGTGCCAGCAGCACCCGCAGGGGGCGGGGGCTTTATGGCTACACCTTC | CASSTRRGRGLYGYTF | TRBJ1-2 | TRBD1 | TRBV7-2 | .
TGTGCCAGCAGCCATTCTCTGACTAGCGGAGTGGGTGAGCAGTTCTTC | CASSHSLTSGVGEQFF | TRBJ2-1 | TRBD2 | TRBV9 | .
TGTGCCAGCAGTCCCCGAAATGGGGCCGGGGAGCTGTTTTTT | CASSPRNGAGELFF | TRBJ2-2 | . | TRBV28 | .
TGTGCCAGCATCGGGCTGGCTATCGGGGGCGGCGAGCAGTACTTC | CASIGLAIGGGEQYF | TRBJ2-7 | . | TRBV5-6 | .
TGTGCCAGCAGTTTAGACTGGACTAGTTCCAATGAGCAGTTCTTC | CASSLDWTSSNEQFF | TRBJ2-1 | TRBD2 | TRBV27 | .
TGTGCCAGCAGCTTTCATGGGGCCCACTATGGCTACACCTTC | CASSFHGAHYGYTF | TRBJ1-2 | . | TRBV11-2 | .
TGTGCCAGCAGCGTAGCAGGGGGAAATGAGCAGTTCTTC | CASSVAGGNEQFF | TRBJ2-1 | TRBD1 | TRBV9 | .
TGTGCCTGGAACCAGGGGGCGGTTCAAGAGACCCAGTACTTC | CAWNQGAVQETQYF | TRBJ2-5 | TRBD1 | TRBV30 | .
TGTGCCAGCAGTCCAATAAGCCGCTACGAGCAGTACTTC | CASSPISRYEQYF | TRBJ2-7 | . | TRBV28 | .
TGTGCCGGCCTCTTACCTGAAGTGAACACTGAAGCTTTCTTT | CAGLLPEVNTEAFF | TRBJ1-1 | . | TRBV5-8 | .
TGTGCCAGTAGTACTTGGCGGGAGGGCCCAGATACGCAGTATTTT | CASSTWREGPDTQYF | TRBJ2-3 | TRBD2 | TRBV19 | .
TGTGCCAGCAGCGTAGAAGGGACCCGCGGGGATGAGCAGTTCTTC | CASSVEGTRGDEQFF | TRBJ2-1 | . | TRBV9 | .
TGTGCCAGCAGAGGGACTACCGAAATCGAGCAGTACTTC | CASRGTTEIEQYF | TRBJ2-7 | TRBD2 | TRBV11-2 | once
TGTGCCAGCAGCACCAGCCTAGGGAGGGGGAACACTGAAGCTTTCTTT | CASSTSLGRGNTEAFF | TRBJ1-1 | . | TRBV11-2 | few
TGTGCCAGCAGCCCCAGCGGGCAGCGACTGGGGGCACCCCTCCACTTT | CASSPSGQRLGAPLHF | TRBJ1-6 | . | TRBV9 | .
TGTGCCAGCAGCTCTGCAGTCCAAGAGACCCAGTACTTC | CASSSAVQETQYF | TRBJ2-5 | . | TRBV13 | .
TGCGCCAGCAGGACCGAGAGCTCCTACAATGAGCAGTTCTTC | CASRTESSYNEQFF | TRBJ2-1 | . | TRBV5-1 | .
TGTGCCAGCAGCAAGGGGACTAGCGGGAGGTTCCACGAGCAGTACTTC | CASSKGTSGRFHEQYF | TRBJ2-7 | . | TRBV21-1 | .
TGCGCCAGCAGCCCTCTTTCCGGGAGAGTCGACGAGCAGTACTTC | CASSPLSGRVDEQYF | TRBJ2-7 | . | TRBV5-1 | .
TGTGCCAGCAGCCGCCTCGGGGGGCTCCCCTACAATGAGCAGTTCTTC | CASSRLGGLPYNEQFF | TRBJ2-1 | . | TRBV21-1 | .
TGTGCCAGCAGCCCTGCCCAACATACCGGGGAGCTGTTTTTT | CASSPAQHTGELFF | TRBJ2-2 | . | TRBV11-3 | .
TGTGCCAGTAGGGGCAAGAACACTGAAGCTTTCTTT | CASRGKNTEAFF | TRBJ1-1 | . | TRBV19 | .
TGCGCCAGCAGCTCTAGTACCTACGAGCAGTACTTC | CASSSSTYEQYF | TRBJ2-7 | . | TRBV5-1 | .
TGTGCCAGCAGGTACAGGGACATGAACACTGAAGCTTTCTTT | CASRYRDMNTEAFF | TRBJ1-1 | . | TRBV6-1 | .
TGTGCCATCAGGGGGGGACTAGCTTTCAATGAGCAGTTCTTC | CAIRGGLAFNEQFF | TRBJ2-1 | TRBD2 | TRBV10-3 | once
TGTGCCAGCAGCCTGGACAGGGTTGGAAACACCGGGGAGCTGTTTTTT | CASSLDRVGNTGELFF | TRBJ2-2 | TRBD1 | TRBV7-3 | .
TGTGCCAGCAGCTTAGAGGCGGACAGGGGGCGGAATGAGCAGTTCTTC | CASSLEADRGRNEQFF | TRBJ2-1 | TRBD1 | TRBV11-2 | .
TGTGCCAGCAGTGGGAGGGGGTTGGGTAATGAAAAACTGTTTTTT | CASSGRGLGNEKLFF | TRBJ1-4 | . | TRBV7-2 | .
TGTGCCAGCAGTTACCGGGCGGGAGGTTTGGTCGAGCAGTACTTC | CASSYRAGGLVEQYF | TRBJ2-7 | TRBD2 | TRBV6-6 | .
TGTGCCAGTAGTCCTTGGCGGGAGAGGGGCAATGAGCAGTTCTTC | CASSPWRERGNEQFF | TRBJ2-1 | TRBD2 | TRBV19 | .
TGTGCCAGCAGGACAGGGCGTCAGCCCCAGCATTTT | CASRTGRQPQHF | TRBJ1-5 | TRBD1 | TRBV2 | .
TGTGCCAGTAGTATTCGGCTAACCTACGAGCAGTACTTC | CASSIRLTYEQYF | TRBJ2-7 | . | TRBV19 | .